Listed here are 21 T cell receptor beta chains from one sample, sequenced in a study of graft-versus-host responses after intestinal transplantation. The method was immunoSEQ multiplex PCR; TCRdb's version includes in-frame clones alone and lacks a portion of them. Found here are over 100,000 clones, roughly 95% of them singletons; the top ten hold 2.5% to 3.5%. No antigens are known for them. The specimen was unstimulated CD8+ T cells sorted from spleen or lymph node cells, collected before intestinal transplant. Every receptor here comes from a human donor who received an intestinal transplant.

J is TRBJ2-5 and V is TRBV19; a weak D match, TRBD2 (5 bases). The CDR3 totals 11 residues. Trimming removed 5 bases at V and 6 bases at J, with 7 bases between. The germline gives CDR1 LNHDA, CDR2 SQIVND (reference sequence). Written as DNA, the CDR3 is TGTGCCAGTAGTCGGGAAAAGACCCAGTACTTC. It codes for CASSREKTQYF.

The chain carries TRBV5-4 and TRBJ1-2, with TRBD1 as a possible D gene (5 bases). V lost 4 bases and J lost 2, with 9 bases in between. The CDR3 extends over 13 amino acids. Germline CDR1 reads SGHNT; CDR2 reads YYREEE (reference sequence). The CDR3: CASSPEGNYGYTF. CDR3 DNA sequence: TGTGCCAGCAGCCCGGAGGGGAACTATGGCTACACCTTC. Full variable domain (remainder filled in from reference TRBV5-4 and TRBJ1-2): ETGVTQSPTHLIKTRGQQVTLRCSSQSGHNTVSWYQQALGQGPQFIFQYYREEENGRGNFPPRFSGLQFPNYSSELNVNALELDDSALYLCASSPEGNYGYTFGSGTRLTVV.

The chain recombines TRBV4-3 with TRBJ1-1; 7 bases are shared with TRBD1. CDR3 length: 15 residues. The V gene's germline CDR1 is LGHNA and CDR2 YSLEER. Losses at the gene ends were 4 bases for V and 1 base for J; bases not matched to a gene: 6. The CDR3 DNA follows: TGCGCCAGCAGCCTACAACAGGGGTCGAACACTGAAGCTTTCTTT. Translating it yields CASSLQQGSNTEAFF.

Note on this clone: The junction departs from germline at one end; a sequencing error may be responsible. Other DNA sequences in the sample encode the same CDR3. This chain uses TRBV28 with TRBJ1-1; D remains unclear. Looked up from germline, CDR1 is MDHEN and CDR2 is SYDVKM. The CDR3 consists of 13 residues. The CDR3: CASSFRKNTEAFF. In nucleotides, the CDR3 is TGTGCCAGCAGTTTTAGGAAGAACACCGAAGCTTTCTTT. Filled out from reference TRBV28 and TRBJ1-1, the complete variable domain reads DVKVTQSSRYLVKRTGEKVFLECVQDMDHENMFWYRQDPGLGLRLIYFSYDVKMKEKGDIPEGYSVSREKKERFSLILESASTNQTSMYLCASSFRKNTEAFFGQGTRLTVV.

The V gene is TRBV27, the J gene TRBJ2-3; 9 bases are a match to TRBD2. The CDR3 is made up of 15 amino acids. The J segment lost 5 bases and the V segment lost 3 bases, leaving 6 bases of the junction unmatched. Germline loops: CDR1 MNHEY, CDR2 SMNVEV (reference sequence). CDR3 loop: CASSFLAGVVDTQYF. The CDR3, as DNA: TGTGCCAGCAGTTTCTTAGCGGGAGTGGTAGATACGCAGTATTTT.

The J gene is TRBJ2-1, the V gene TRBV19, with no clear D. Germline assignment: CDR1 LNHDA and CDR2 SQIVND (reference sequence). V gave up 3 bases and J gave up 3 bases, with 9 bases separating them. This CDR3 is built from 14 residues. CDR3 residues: CASSISDIYNEQFF. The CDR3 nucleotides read TGTGCCAGTAGTATTTCGGATATCTACAATGAGCAGTTCTTC. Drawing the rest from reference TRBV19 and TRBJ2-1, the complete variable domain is DGGITQSPKYLFRKEGQNVTLSCEQNLNHDAMYWYRQDPGQGLRLIYYSQIVNDFQKGDIAEGYSVSREKKESFPLTVTSAQKNPTAFYLCASSISDIYNEQFFGPGTRLTVL.

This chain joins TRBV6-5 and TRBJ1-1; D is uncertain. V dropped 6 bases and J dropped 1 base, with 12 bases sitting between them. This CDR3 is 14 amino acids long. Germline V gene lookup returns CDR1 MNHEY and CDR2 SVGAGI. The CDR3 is CASSFFPSNTEAFF. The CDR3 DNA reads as TGTGCCAGCAGCTTCTTCCCGTCGAACACTGAAGCTTTCTTT.

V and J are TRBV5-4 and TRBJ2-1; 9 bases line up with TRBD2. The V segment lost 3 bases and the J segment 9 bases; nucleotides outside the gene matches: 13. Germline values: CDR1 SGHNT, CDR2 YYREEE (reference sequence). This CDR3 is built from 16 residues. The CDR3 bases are TGTGCCAGCAGCTACTCAGTCGGGACTAGCCTTTTTGAGCAGTTCTTC. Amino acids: CASSYSVGTSLFEQFF.

Here the CDR3 DNA reads TGTGCCAGTAGTACTGGGACTAATATCTACAATGAGCAGTTCTTC. Amino acid sequence: CASSTGTNIYNEQFF. J is TRBJ2-1 and V is TRBV19; 7 bases map to TRBD2. Germline CDR1 is LNHDA and CDR2 is SQIVND (reference sequence). This CDR3 has 15 amino acids. J was trimmed by 3 bases and V by 4 bases; bases with no gene match: 6.

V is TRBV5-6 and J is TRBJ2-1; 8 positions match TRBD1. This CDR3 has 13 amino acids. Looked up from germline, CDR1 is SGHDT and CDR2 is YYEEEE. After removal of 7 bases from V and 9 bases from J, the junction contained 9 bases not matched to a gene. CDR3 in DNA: TGTGCCAGCGCACCCCAGGGGGCTTCTGAGCAGTTCTTC. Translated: CASAPQGASEQFF. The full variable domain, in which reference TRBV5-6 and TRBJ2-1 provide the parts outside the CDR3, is DAGVTQSPTHLIKTRGQQVTLRCSPKSGHDTVSWYQQALGQGPQFIFQYYEEEERQRGNFPDRFSGHQFPNYSSELNVNALLLGDSALYLCASAPQGASEQFFGPGTRLTVL.

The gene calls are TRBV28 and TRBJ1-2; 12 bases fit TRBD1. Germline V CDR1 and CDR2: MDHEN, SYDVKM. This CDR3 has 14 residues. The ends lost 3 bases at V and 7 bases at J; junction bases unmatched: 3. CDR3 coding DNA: TGTGCCAGCAGTTTTTCGGGACAGGGGGCTGGCTACACCTTC. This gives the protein CASSFSGQGAGYTF.

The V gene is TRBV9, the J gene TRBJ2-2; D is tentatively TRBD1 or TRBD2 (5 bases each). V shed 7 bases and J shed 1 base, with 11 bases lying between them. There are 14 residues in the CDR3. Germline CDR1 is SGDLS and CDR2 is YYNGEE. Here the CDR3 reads CASEGTENTGELFF. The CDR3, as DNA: TGTGCCAGCGAGGGGACGGAGAACACCGGGGAGCTGTTTTTT. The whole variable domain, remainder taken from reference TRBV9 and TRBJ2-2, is DSGVTQTPKHLITATGQRVTLRCSPRSGDLSVYWYQQSLDQGLQFLIQYYNGEERAKGNILERFSAQQFPDLHSELNLSSLELGDSALYFCASEGTENTGELFFGEGSRLTVL.

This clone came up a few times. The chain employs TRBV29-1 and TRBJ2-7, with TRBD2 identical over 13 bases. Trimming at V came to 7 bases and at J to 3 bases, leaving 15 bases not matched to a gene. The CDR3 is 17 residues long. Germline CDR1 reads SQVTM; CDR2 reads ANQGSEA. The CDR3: CSATGPGTSGIVYEQYF. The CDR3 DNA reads TGCAGCGCTACGGGCCCCGGGACTAGCGGGATAGTCTACGAGCAGTACTTC.

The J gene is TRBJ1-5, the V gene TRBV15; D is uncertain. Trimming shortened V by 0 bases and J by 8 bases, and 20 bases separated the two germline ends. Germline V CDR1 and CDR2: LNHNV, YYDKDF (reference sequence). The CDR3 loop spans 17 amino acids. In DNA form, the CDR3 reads TGTGCCACCAGCAGAGATTGGGTCCGGGCAGGAGTGGAGCCCCAGCATTTT. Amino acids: CATSRDWVRAGVEPQHF.

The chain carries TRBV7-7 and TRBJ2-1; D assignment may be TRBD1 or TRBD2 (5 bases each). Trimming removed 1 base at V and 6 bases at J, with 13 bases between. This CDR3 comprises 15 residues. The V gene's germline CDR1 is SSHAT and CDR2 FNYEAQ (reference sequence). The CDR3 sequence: CASSLGGIRGNEQFF. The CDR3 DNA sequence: TGTGCCAGCAGCTTAGGGGGGATTCGGGGCAATGAGCAGTTCTTC.

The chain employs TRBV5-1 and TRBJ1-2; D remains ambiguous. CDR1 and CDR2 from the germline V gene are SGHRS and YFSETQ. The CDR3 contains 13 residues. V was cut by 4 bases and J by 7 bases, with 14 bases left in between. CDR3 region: CASSTRPGGGYTF. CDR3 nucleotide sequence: TGCGCCAGCAGCACCCGACCAGGTGGTGGCTACACCTTC.

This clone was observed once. The CDR3 sequence is CASSSTASYEQYF. CDR3 in DNA: TGTGCCAGCAGCTCGACAGCCTCCTACGAGCAGTACTTC. The rearrangement joins TRBV7-9 to TRBJ2-7; a possible D gene is TRBD1 (5 bases). Germline V gene sequence: CDR1 SEHNR, CDR2 FQNEAQ (reference sequence). V was pared by 4 bases and J by 0 bases, with 7 bases between. This CDR3 region has 13 residues.

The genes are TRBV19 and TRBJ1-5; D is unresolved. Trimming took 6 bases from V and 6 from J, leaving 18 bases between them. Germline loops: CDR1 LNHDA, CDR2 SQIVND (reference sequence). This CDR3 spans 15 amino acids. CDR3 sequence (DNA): TGTGCCAGTAGGTTTGTCCGGGAAATCGGTCAGCCCCAGCATTTT. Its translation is CASRFVREIGQPQHF.

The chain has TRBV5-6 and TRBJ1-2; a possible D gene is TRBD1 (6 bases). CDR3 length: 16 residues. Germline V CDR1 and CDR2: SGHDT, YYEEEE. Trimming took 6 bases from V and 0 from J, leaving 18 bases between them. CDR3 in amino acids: CASNSAGTLSNYGYTF. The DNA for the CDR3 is TGTGCCAGCAACTCCGCCGGGACACTATCTAACTATGGCTACACCTTC.

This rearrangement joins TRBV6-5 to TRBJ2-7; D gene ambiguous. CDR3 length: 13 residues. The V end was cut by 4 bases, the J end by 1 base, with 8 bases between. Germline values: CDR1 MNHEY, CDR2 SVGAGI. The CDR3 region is CASSFDISYEQYF. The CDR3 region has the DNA TGTGCCAGCAGTTTTGACATATCCTACGAGCAGTACTTC.

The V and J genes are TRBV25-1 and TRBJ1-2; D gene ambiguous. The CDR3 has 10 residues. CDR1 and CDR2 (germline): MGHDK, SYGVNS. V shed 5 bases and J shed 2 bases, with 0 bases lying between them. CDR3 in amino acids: CASSNYGYTF. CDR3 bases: TGTGCCAGCAGTAACTATGGCTACACCTTC.